Listed below are T cell receptor beta chains from one sample, sequenced in a study of coeliac disease. This table comes from immunoSEQ multiplex PCR, and its TCRdb copy is limited to in-frame clones, with some not included. The data show over 800 clones, approximately 58% seen once. The sample comprised lamina propria lymphocytes from the gut. These receptors came from a woman in her 50s with celiac disease on a gluten-free diet. CDR3s include the opening cysteine and the closing phenylalanine or tryptophan. The D gene is left open where the match is weak.

v_call d_call cdr3_aa
TRBV5-4 NA CASSLGQGSTNEKLFF
TRBV5-1 NA CASSLTEGYGYTF
TRBV5-1 NA CASSLQQVVSNEQFF
TRBV15 NA CATSRDHSAGPSYEQYF
TRBV29-1 NA CSADWGQGGNEQFF
TRBV11-2 TRBD1 CASSLTCDRDRPGQPQHF
TRBV6-1 NA CASEALSSGNTIYF
TRBV7-8 TRBD1 CASSFGQGNSPLHF
TRBV27 NA CASSSLQESSYNSPLHF
TRBV9 TRBD2 CAAGPGTSGEETQYF
TRBV12-5 NA CASGLAERRGSLSGNTIYF
TRBV19 NA CASSPEGALLSGANVLTF
TRBV18 NA CASSTPWDKSFWDYGYTF
TRBV7-6 TRBD2 CASSLARGEFEQYF
TRBV4-2 TRBD2 CASSQAVLAGDEQYF
TRBV10-2 NA CASSESVVLWWGISNTIYF
TRBV5-1 NA CASSFLSPLSYWEQYF
TRBV4-3 NA CASSQAILWPGDTGELFF
TRBV18 TRBD2 CASSPTRGGPNEQFF
TRBV10-2 TRBD2 CASSEGFGRASWRGAVQGEQFF
TRBV19 NA CASQSLGAEYGYTF
TRBV7-2 TRBD1 CASSLRPGGFDNEQFF
TRBV4-2 TRBD2 CASSQEDSGDRTDTQYF
TRBV18 NA CASSPFRAQSDTGELFF
TRBV4-3 NA CASSQGTGVSYEQYF
TRBV18 TRBD2 CASDLLAGGSNEQFF
TRBV5-1 TRBD1 CASSGPGQGPYGYTF
TRBV5-1 NA CASSLGQALTHEQFF
TRBV18 NA CASSPPWVGGLGSDEQFF
TRBV7-9 TRBD2 CASSLWLGGLAGLETQYF
TRBV4-1 NA CASSQAGSDYQPQHF
TRBV19 NA CASSIGSDYYGYTF
TRBV7-7 NA CASSPGGYQETQYF
TRBV13 NA CASSLGLGPGTEAFF
TRBV27 TRBD1 CASSSNLQGAGSYNEQFF
TRBV11-2 TRBD1 CASSSAGTAGYGYTF
TRBV10-3 NA CAISGAGLTAFF
TRBV6-1 NA CASSEYRVRVCEAFF
TRBV4-3 TRBD1 CASSPNPGQEYNEQFF
TRBV2 TRBD1 CASRNFGTASYEQYF
TRBV2 TRBD1 CASSVQGAGGELFF